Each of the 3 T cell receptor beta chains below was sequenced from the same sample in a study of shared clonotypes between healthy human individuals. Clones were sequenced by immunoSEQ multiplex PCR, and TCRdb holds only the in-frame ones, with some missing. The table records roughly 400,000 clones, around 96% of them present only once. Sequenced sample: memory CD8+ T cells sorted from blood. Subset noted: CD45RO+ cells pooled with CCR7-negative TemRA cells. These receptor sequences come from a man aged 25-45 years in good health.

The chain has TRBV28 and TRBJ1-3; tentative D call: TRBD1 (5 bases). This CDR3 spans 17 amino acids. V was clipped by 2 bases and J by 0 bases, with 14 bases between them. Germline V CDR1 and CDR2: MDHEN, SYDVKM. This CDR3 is CASSLTGSISSGNTIYF. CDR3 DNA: TGTGCCAGCAGTTTAACAGGCTCCATTTCCTCTGGAAACACCATATATTTT.

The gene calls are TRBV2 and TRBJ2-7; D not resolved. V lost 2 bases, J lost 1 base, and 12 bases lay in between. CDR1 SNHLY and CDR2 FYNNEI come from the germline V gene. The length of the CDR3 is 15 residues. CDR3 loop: CASSETQSMSYEQYF. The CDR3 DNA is TGTGCCAGCAGTGAAACGCAGTCAATGTCCTACGAGCAGTACTTC.

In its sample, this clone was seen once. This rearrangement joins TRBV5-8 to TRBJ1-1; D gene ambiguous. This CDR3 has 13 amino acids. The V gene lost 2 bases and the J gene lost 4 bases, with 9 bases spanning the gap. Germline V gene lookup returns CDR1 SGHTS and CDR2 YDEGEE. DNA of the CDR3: TGTGCCAGCAGCTTACGACCAACCACTGAAGCTTTCTTT. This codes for CASSLRPTTEAFF.